The 25 T cell receptor beta chains below come from one sample, sequenced in a study of vaccination effects on CD4 cells after COVID-19. TCRdb's copy holds only in-frame clones and misses some; the assay was immunoSEQ multiplex PCR. Altogether approximately 61,000 clones are present, around 73% being singletons, with the ten largest covering about 4.4%. Their target antigens are unknown. Cells that had been cultured for nine to eleven days were the source of isolated CD4+ T cells. It was two doses of either the BNT162b2 or mRNA-1273 vaccine that participants received. The sequencing here drew on CD4+ T cells from PBMCs cultured without peptide, taken after COVID-19 vaccination. All receptors come from a human donor who received a COVID-19 vaccine.

The gene calls are TRBV30 and TRBJ1-5; D ambiguous. The CDR3 is 14 residues long. The germline V gene encodes CDR1 GTSNPN and CDR2 SVGIG (reference sequence). The V end was cut by 0 bases, the J end by 7 bases, with 13 bases between. CDR3 coding DNA: TGTGCCTGGAGTGTACCGGGAGTTTGGCAGCCCCAGCATTTT. This sequence encodes CAWSVPGVWQPQHF. Together with reference TRBV30 and TRBJ1-5, the CDR3 gives the full variable domain: SQTIHQWPATLVQPVGSPLSLECTVEGTSNPNLYWYRQAAGRGLQLLFYSVGIGQISSEVPQNLSASRPQDRQFILSSKKLLLSDSGFYLCAWSVPGVWQPQHFGDGTRLSIL.

The rearrangement links TRBV15 to TRBJ2-3; 8 nucleotides agree with TRBD1. V lost 0 bases to trimming and J lost 4 bases; unmatched junction nucleotides: 9. The germline gives CDR1 LNHNV, CDR2 YYDKDF (reference sequence). This CDR3 region has 17 residues. CDR3 DNA sequence: TGTGCCACCAGCAGAGATTCCTGGACAGGGTTGGCAGATACGCAGTATTTT. This codes for CATSRDSWTGLADTQYF.

This clone was observed a handful of times. Relative to the germline gene, one junction end is altered; a read error may explain this. The chain joins TRBV5-5 to TRBJ2-1; D may be TRBD2 (5 bases). This CDR3 has 13 residues. Germline V gene data show CDR1 as SGHKS and CDR2 as YYEKEE (reference sequence). CDR3 DNA sequence: TGTGCCAGCAGGTTGGACTTCGTGAATGAGCAGTTCTTC. Translating it yields CASRLDFVNEQFF.

This rearrangement joins TRBV28 to TRBJ2-7, with 8 positions matching TRBD2. Unmatched junction bases numbered 3, after V lost 2 bases and J lost 3 bases. Germline loops: CDR1 MDHEN, CDR2 SYDVKM. CDR3 length equals 14 residues. The CDR3 DNA reads as TGTGCCAGCAGTTTAAGCGGGGGCCTCTACGAGCAGTACTTC. This encodes CASSLSGGLYEQYF.

The rearrangement links TRBV4-2 to TRBJ2-7; D is unresolved. CDR3 length: 14 amino acids. The V and J ends lost 0 bases and 1 base respectively, with 7 bases between them. Looked up from germline, CDR1 is LGHNA and CDR2 is YNFKEQ. This CDR3 is CASSQEKLSYEQYF. In DNA form, the CDR3 reads TGTGCCAGCAGCCAAGAGAAGCTGTCCTACGAGCAGTACTTC.

This chain connects TRBV4-2 to TRBJ2-1; D is possibly TRBD1 (6 bases). CDR1 and CDR2 (germline): LGHNA, YNFKEQ. The CDR3 runs to 15 residues. The germline V and J ends were trimmed by 1 base and 3 bases, with 10 bases remaining between them. The CDR3 nucleotides are TGTGCCAGCAGCCAAGTGGGACAAGGCTACAATGAGCAGTTCTTC. Residues: CASSQVGQGYNEQFF.

The V call is TRBV24-1, the J call TRBJ2-7, with D possibly being TRBD1 (5 bases). Germline V gene data show CDR1 as KGHDR and CDR2 as SFDVKD. This CDR3 region has 13 residues. Trimming cost V 9 bases and J 3 bases, with 14 bases left between them. The CDR3 sequence: CATGPRQGYEQYF. In DNA form, the CDR3 reads TGTGCCACCGGCCCCCGGCAGGGCTACGAGCAGTACTTC.

The chain joins TRBV3-1 (or the pseudogene TRBV3-2) to TRBJ1-6; a weak D match, TRBD1 (5 bases). Trimming pared 4 bases from V and 7 bases from J, leaving 11 bases between. From germline, CDR1 is LGHDT and CDR2 YNNKEL (reference sequence). The CDR3 spans 14 residues. CDR3 residues: CASSLGTGNSPLHF. CDR3 DNA: TGTGCCAGCAGCCTAGGGACCGGGAATTCACCCCTCCACTTT.

The chain links TRBV2 to TRBJ2-7; TRBD2 agrees at 15 bases. Germline V gene data show CDR1 as SNHLY and CDR2 as FYNNEI. This CDR3 spans 16 amino acids. The ends lost 5 bases at V and 4 bases at J; junction bases unmatched: 6. The CDR3 nucleotides are TGTGCCAGCAGTAAAGGACTAGCGGGAGGGGGGTACGAGCAGTACTTC. Translation gives CASSKGLAGGGYEQYF. The entire variable domain, with the rest obtained from reference TRBV2 and TRBJ2-7, is as follows: EPEVTQTPSHQVTQMGQEVILRCVPISNHLYFYWYRQILGQKVEFLVSFYNNEISEKSEIFDDQFSVERPDGSNFTLKIRSTKLEDSAMYFCASSKGLAGGGYEQYFGPGTRLTVT.

V and J are TRBV3-1 (or the pseudogene TRBV3-2) and TRBJ2-5, with TRBD2 matching over 12 bases. Looked up from germline, CDR1 is LGHDT and CDR2 is YNNKEL (reference sequence). This CDR3 is built from 16 residues. Germline trimming cut 4 bases from V and 5 bases from J; bases unmatched to any gene: 8. The CDR3 protein is CASSLLSSGRAETQYF. The CDR3 DNA follows: TGTGCCAGCAGCCTCCTTTCTAGCGGGAGGGCGGAGACCCAGTACTTC.

The chain is built from TRBV30 and TRBJ2-5, with D perhaps TRBD1 or TRBD2 (6 bases each). The CDR3 totals 15 residues. Germline lookup yields CDR1 GTSNPN and CDR2 SVGIG (reference sequence). Trimming shortened V by 2 bases and J by 2 bases, and 15 bases separated the two germline ends. Written as DNA, the CDR3 is TGTGCCTGGAGTAGGGGGGCCCTAGAGCAAGAGACCCAGTACTTC. This encodes CAWSRGALEQETQYF.

The chain combines TRBV11-3 with TRBJ2-3; weak D call: TRBD1 (5 bases). Trimming pared 2 bases from V and 2 bases from J, leaving 11 bases between. Germline CDR1 reads SGHNT; CDR2 reads YENEEA. CDR3 size: 15 residues. The CDR3 loop reads CASSLTDTFTDTQYF. The CDR3 bases are TGTGCCAGCAGCTTAACGGACACTTTCACAGATACGCAGTATTTT. Full variable domain (missing parts from reference TRBV11-3 and TRBJ2-3): EAGVVQSPRYKIIEKKQPVAFWCNPISGHNTLYWYLQNLGQGPELLIRYENEEAVDDSQLPKDRFSAERLKGVDSTLKIQPAELGDSAVYLCASSLTDTFTDTQYFGPGTRLTVL.

The V gene is TRBV7-6, the J gene TRBJ2-1, with 12 nucleotides matching TRBD2. Germline CDR1 and CDR2: SGHVS and FNYEAQ. This CDR3 region has 16 residues. The trim removed 1 base at V and 2 bases at J, leaving 0 bases unmatched. CDR3: CASSLGTSGTYNEQFF. The DNA of the CDR3 is TGTGCCAGCAGCTTAGGGACTAGCGGGACCTACAATGAGCAGTTCTTC.

The chain couples TRBV2 to TRBJ1-1; 7 nucleotides line up with TRBD1. The germline V gene encodes CDR1 SNHLY and CDR2 FYNNEI. Losses at the gene ends were 7 bases for V and 4 bases for J; bases not matched to a gene: 9. This CDR3 comprises 14 residues. CDR3 loop: CASTQTGYGTEAFF. The CDR3 region has the DNA TGTGCCAGCACCCAGACAGGGTATGGCACTGAAGCTTTCTTT.

The genes are TRBV10-3 and TRBJ1-1, with a weak D call TRBD1 (5 bases). V was clipped by 7 bases and J by 0 bases, with 9 bases between them. The CDR3 contains 13 residues. Germline V lookup: CDR1 ENHRY, CDR2 SYGVKD. The CDR3 DNA follows: TGTGCCATCACTAGGGACCTGAACACTGAAGCTTTCTTT. Encoded protein: CAITRDLNTEAFF.

V and J are TRBV4-2 and TRBJ2-1; 14 nucleotides agree with TRBD2. The CDR3 is 14 residues long. After removal of 3 bases from V and 8 bases from J, the junction contained 0 bases not matched to a gene. CDR1 and CDR2 from the germline V gene are LGHNA and YNFKEQ. The CDR3: CASSQGLAGDEQFF. DNA for the CDR3: TGTGCCAGCAGCCAGGGACTAGCGGGGGATGAGCAGTTCTTC.

The V gene is TRBV5-4, the J gene TRBJ1-6; D gene uncertain. Trimming removed 4 bases from V and 7 bases from J, with 12 bases in between. The CDR3 is 14 amino acids. The germline gives CDR1 SGHNT, CDR2 YYREEE (reference sequence). CDR3 in amino acids: CASSPGQDNSPLHF. CDR3 nucleotides: TGTGCCAGCAGCCCCGGGCAGGACAATTCACCCCTCCACTTT. The variable domain in full, completed from reference TRBV5-4 and TRBJ1-6, reads ETGVTQSPTHLIKTRGQQVTLRCSSQSGHNTVSWYQQALGQGPQFIFQYYREEENGRGNFPPRFSGLQFPNYSSELNVNALELDDSALYLCASSPGQDNSPLHFGNGTRLTVT.

The chain combines TRBV28 with TRBJ1-5; D is undetermined. The germline V gene encodes CDR1 MDHEN and CDR2 SYDVKM. The CDR3 runs to 12 residues. V was cut by 5 bases and J by 9 bases, with 11 bases left in between. The CDR3 DNA is TGTGCCAGCAGTCAACTAGGGTGGCCCCAGCATTTT. This codes for CASSQLGWPQHF.

This clone was found a few times. The CDR3 sequence is CASSFRETYSPLHF. The CDR3 DNA sequence: TGTGCCAGCAGTTTCAGGGAGACGTACTCACCCCTCCACTTT. The gene calls are TRBV27 and TRBJ1-6, with D tentatively TRBD1 (5 bases). The CDR3 runs to 14 residues. V lost 3 bases, J lost 10 bases, and 13 bases lay in between. Germline V gives CDR1 MNHEY, CDR2 SMNVEV (reference sequence).

The rearrangement links TRBV6-2 or TRBV6-3 to TRBJ1-1; D remains ambiguous. CDR1 and CDR2 from the germline V gene are MNHEY and SVGEGT. This CDR3 comprises 15 residues. The V and J ends lost 2 bases and 0 bases respectively, with 10 bases between them. The CDR3: CASSYGVYMNTEAFF. In DNA, the CDR3 is TGTGCCAGCAGTTACGGGGTCTACATGAACACTGAAGCTTTCTTT.

This clone was detected once. This chain uses TRBV19 with TRBJ1-6; the D is unclear. V lost 3 bases, J lost 0 bases, and 9 bases lay in between. The CDR3 is 16 residues long. Germline V gene data show CDR1 as LNHDA and CDR2 as SQIVND (reference sequence). The CDR3 nucleotides are TGTGCCAGTAGTATTTTTGGGCCCTCCTATAATTCACCCCTCCACTTT. It codes for CASSIFGPSYNSPLHF. Variable domain in full (rest from reference TRBV19 and TRBJ1-6): DGGITQSPKYLFRKEGQNVTLSCEQNLNHDAMYWYRQDPGQGLRLIYYSQIVNDFQKGDIAEGYSVSREKKESFPLTVTSAQKNPTAFYLCASSIFGPSYNSPLHFGNGTRLTVT.

The chain joins TRBV6-5 to TRBJ2-7; tentative D call: TRBD1 (6 bases). The germline V gene has CDR1 MNHEY and CDR2 SVGAGI. This CDR3 has 13 amino acids. V gave up 4 bases and J gave up 4 bases, with 11 bases separating them. The CDR3 nucleotides are TGTGCCAGCAGTTCTCAACAGGGATACGAGCAGTACTTC. Translated, it gives CASSSQQGYEQYF.

This clone was seen a few times. This chain links TRBV5-1 with TRBJ2-7; 10 positions agree with TRBD2. V shed 1 base and J 6 bases; nucleotides not matched to a gene: 13. The length of the CDR3 is 17 residues. Germline CDR1 reads SGHRS; CDR2 reads YFSETQ. CDR3 in amino acids: CASSLLAGASGGAEQYF. CDR3 sequence (DNA): TGCGCCAGCAGCTTGCTAGCGGGAGCGTCCGGGGGAGCCGAGCAGTACTTC.

This chain uses TRBV7-2 with TRBJ2-7; D is undetermined. The V gene lost 1 base and the J gene lost 0 bases, with 7 bases spanning the gap. The CDR3 extends over 14 amino acids. Germline V gene sequence: CDR1 SGHTA, CDR2 FQGNSA. CDR3 region: CASSLGRSSYEQYF. As DNA, the CDR3 is TGTGCCAGCAGCTTAGGTCGAAGCTCCTACGAGCAGTACTTC.

This chain uses TRBV30 with TRBJ1-2, with 7 bases that match TRBD1. V was pared by 2 bases and J by 8 bases, with 8 bases of the junction left unmatched. This CDR3 spans 13 amino acids. The germline CDR1 and CDR2 sequences are GTSNPN and SVGIG (reference sequence). The CDR3 region is CAWSIKTGFGYTF. The CDR3 DNA follows: TGTGCCTGGAGTATAAAGACAGGGTTCGGCTACACCTTC.